This passage covers 21 T cell receptor beta chains from one sample sequenced in a study of T cells in Graves' hyperthyroidism and ophthalmopathy. There were TCR beta CDR3 regions amplified from RNA transcripts. A set of HTBI primers served as the primers for a first-round RT-PCR of the TCR CDR3. TCRdb analysed the multiplex PCR reads with MiXCR anew, one entry per CDR3 protein. The sample has about 37,000 distinct CDR3 sequences, around 53% seen once; the top ten hold roughly 15%. Sequencing input: blood. These receptors all come from a man aged 35-49 years with Graves' ophthalmopathy.

This clonotype was counted many times. The rearrangement links TRBV7-9 to TRBJ1-1; TRBD1 aligns across 7 bases. The CDR3 has 16 amino acids. Germline V gene data show CDR1 as SEHNR and CDR2 as FQNEAQ (reference sequence). Trimming at V came to 5 bases and at J to 3 bases, leaving 12 bases not matched to a gene. The CDR3 is CASSPGRPGQYTEAFF. As DNA, the CDR3 is TGTGCCAGCAGCCCAGGTCGACCGGGACAGTACACTGAAGCTTTCTTT. The full variable domain, with the rest looked up from reference TRBV7-9 and TRBJ1-1, is DTGVSQNPRHKITKRGQNVTFRCDPISEHNRLYWYRQTLGQGPEFLTYFQNEAQLEKSRLLSDRFSAERPKGSFSTLEIQRTEQGDSAMYLCASSPGRPGQYTEAFFGQGTRLTVV.

The chain recombines TRBV5-1 with TRBJ1-2, with D possibly matching TRBD1 (6 bases). The germline V and J ends were trimmed by 4 bases and 7 bases, with 11 bases remaining between them. CDR1 is SGHRS, CDR2 YFSETQ, per germline. The CDR3 contains 12 residues. The CDR3 DNA reads as TGCGCCAGCAGCACCGGGACACCTGGCTACACCTTC. As protein: CASSTGTPGYTF.

This clonotype was seen many times. V is TRBV12-5 and J is TRBJ2-1; no reliable D call. The V end lost 1 base, the J end lost 5 bases, and 3 bases lay between the germline ends. The CDR3 spans 12 residues. Germline V gives CDR1 LGHNT, CDR2 FRNRAP. Here the CDR3 DNA reads TGTGCTAGTGGTTTGGGAGACAATGAGCAGTTCTTC. This encodes CASGLGDNEQFF.

The V gene is TRBV19, the J gene TRBJ1-2; a possible D gene is TRBD1 (5 bases). From germline, CDR1 is LNHDA and CDR2 SQIVND (reference sequence). This CDR3 has 14 amino acids. With 7 bases removed from V and 6 bases from J, the gap between germline ends came to 18 bases. Here the CDR3 reads CASNNLGAKNGYTF. CDR3 bases: TGTGCCAGTAATAATCTAGGGGCTAAGAATGGCTACACCTTC.

This clonotype was counted between two and nine times. CDR3 region: CASSSPPRGWKFMNTEAFF. The CDR3 bases are TGTGCCAGCAGTTCCCCCCCCCGAGGTTGGAAATTCATGAACACTGAAGCTTTCTTT. The J gene is TRBJ1-1, the V gene TRBV27; D is undetermined. This CDR3 comprises 19 residues. V was pared by 4 bases and J by 0 bases, with 24 bases between. Germline V gives CDR1 MNHEY, CDR2 SMNVEV (reference sequence).

This clonotype was found many times. The J gene is TRBJ1-5, the V gene TRBV19, with D maybe TRBD1 (5 bases). V lost 10 bases to trimming and J lost 2 bases, with 18 bases between them. Germline V CDR1 and CDR2: LNHDA, SQIVND (reference sequence). This CDR3 region has 15 residues. The CDR3 loop is CATSIGTSGNQPQHF. CDR3 bases: TGTGCCACCAGTATAGGGACTTCTGGCAATCAGCCCCAGCATTTT.

This clonotype was seen many times. The V call is TRBV5-1, the J call TRBJ2-2; 11 positions match TRBD1. The CDR3 spans 15 residues. After removal of 6 bases from V and 9 bases from J, the junction contained 10 bases not matched to a gene. Looked up from germline, CDR1 is SGHRS and CDR2 is YFSETQ. CDR3 region: CASTPPGQGVRELFF. Here the CDR3 DNA reads TGCGCCAGCACTCCTCCGGGACAGGGGGTTCGGGAGCTGTTTTTT.

This clonotype showed up many times. V is TRBV27 and J is TRBJ2-7; D unresolved. Trimming stripped 5 bases from V and 0 bases from J, with 5 bases between. CDR3 length: 12 residues. Germline V lookup: CDR1 MNHEY, CDR2 SMNVEV (reference sequence). The CDR3 DNA sequence: TGTGCCAGCAGTCCAGCCTCCTACGAGCAGTACTTC. Amino acid sequence: CASSPASYEQYF.

This clonotype has at least ten counts. The chain's CDR3 is CASSFQGSSNQPQHF. Written as DNA, the CDR3 is TGTGCCAGCAGTTTCCAGGGATCGAGCAATCAGCCCCAGCATTTT. The V and J genes are TRBV28 and TRBJ1-5, with a tentative D call TRBD1 (5 bases). The CDR3 runs to 15 residues. Germline CDR1 reads MDHEN; CDR2 reads SYDVKM. V dropped 3 bases and J dropped 1 base, with 10 bases sitting between them.

The chain employs TRBV6-4 and TRBJ1-1; D may be TRBD1 (5 bases). CDR1 and CDR2 (germline): MRHNA, SNTAGT. The CDR3 extends over 14 amino acids. V lost 0 bases and J 2 bases, leaving 7 bases between the germline ends. The CDR3 sequence is CASSDSGANTEAFF. Here the CDR3 DNA reads TGTGCCAGCAGTGACTCTGGGGCCAACACTGAAGCTTTCTTT.

Regarding this clonotype: One base away lies a much larger clone, so this may be a sequencing read error. CDR3 sequence (DNA): TGTGCCAGCAGTTACAGAGTTGAAGCTTTCTTT. This codes for CASSYRVEAFF. The chain links TRBV6-6 to TRBJ1-1; D is uncertain. This CDR3 is 11 amino acids long. Germline V gives CDR1 MNHNY, CDR2 SVGAGI (reference sequence). V gave up 2 bases and J gave up 7 bases, with 5 bases separating them.

This chain uses TRBV20-1 with TRBJ2-1; 9 nucleotides agree with TRBD1. Germline-derived CDR1 and CDR2 are DFQATT and SNEGSKA (reference sequence). Trimming removed 5 bases from V and 8 bases from J; junction bases left unmatched: 4. This CDR3 region has 12 residues. CDR3 sequence (DNA): TGCAGTGCTGAAACAGGGGGCGATGAGCAGTTCTTC. Amino acid sequence: CSAETGGDEQFF.

The table lists this clonotype with many counts. This sequence joins TRBV6-6 and TRBJ2-3; D not resolved. Per the germline V gene, CDR1 is MNHNY and CDR2 is SVGAGI (reference sequence). Trimming left V 2 bases short and J 0 bases short, with 3 bases between. This CDR3 comprises 13 residues. CDR3 nucleotide sequence: TGTGCCAGCAGTTACCAGAGCACAGATACGCAGTATTTT. Its translation is CASSYQSTDTQYF.

Points on this clonotype: The conserved phenylalanine or tryptophan is not found at the CDR3 terminus, so this likely reflects a read error. The rearrangement links TRBV30 to TRBJ1-5; no clear D. The CDR3 is made up of 14 amino acids. V was trimmed by 1 base and J by 0 bases, leaving 7 bases between them. Per the germline V gene, CDR1 is GTSNPN and CDR2 is SVGIG (reference sequence). The CDR3 DNA reads TGTGCCTGGAGTGAGGGAGATAGCAATCAGCCCCAGCATTCT. It codes for CAWSEGDSNQPQHS.

This chain connects TRBV5-6 to TRBJ2-7; D is undetermined. There are 15 residues in the CDR3. Looked up from germline, CDR1 is SGHDT and CDR2 is YYEEEE. The V gene lost 2 bases and the J gene lost 6 bases, with 18 bases spanning the gap. The CDR3: CASSFRNTSFPEQYF. The CDR3 DNA reads as TGTGCCAGCAGCTTCCGGAACACGTCATTCCCCGAGCAGTACTTC.

This clonotype showed up just once. The V and J genes are TRBV24-1 and TRBJ2-1, with 7 bases that match TRBD2. The V gene end was trimmed by 9 bases and the J gene end by 4 bases; junction bases not matched to a gene: 14. The CDR3 has 16 amino acids. Germline lookup yields CDR1 KGHDR and CDR2 SFDVKD. CDR3 protein: CATGPAGVGMYNEQFF. In DNA, the CDR3 is TGTGCCACCGGCCCCGCGGGAGTGGGGATGTACAATGAGCAGTTCTTC.

The chain carries TRBV6-5 and TRBJ2-6, with 11 bases that match TRBD1. V dropped 5 bases and J dropped 2; count of bases not matched to a gene: 5. The germline V gene has CDR1 MNHEY and CDR2 SVGAGI. The CDR3 is 17 amino acids. CDR3 in DNA: TGTGCCAGCAGTGAAAGGACAGGGGGCGCTGGGGCCAACGTCCTGACTTTC. Translating it yields CASSERTGGAGANVLTF.

The chain is built from TRBV12-3 or TRBV12-4 and TRBJ1-1, with D hard to call. Trimming took off 4 bases at V and 2 bases at J, with 8 bases between the two ends. The CDR3 runs 13 residues. CDR3 nucleotides: TGTGCCAGCAGTTCCAGGATCAACACTGAAGCTTTCTTT. It yields the protein CASSSRINTEAFF.

In this sample, this clonotype turned up many times. The CDR3 region is CSARAVRQGRPQHF. DNA for the CDR3: TGCAGTGCTAGAGCGGTGCGACAGGGGCGGCCCCAGCATTTT. The chain combines TRBV20-1 with TRBJ1-5; 8 bases align to TRBD1. Germline loops: CDR1 DFQATT, CDR2 SNEGSKA (reference sequence). V lost 1 base and J lost 9; bases outside the gene matches: 8. The CDR3 contains 14 residues.

Details on this clonotype: Relative to the germline gene, one junction end is altered; a read error may explain this. The V and J genes are TRBV12-3 or TRBV12-4 and TRBJ2-2, with TRBD2 as a possible D gene (7 bases). CDR3 length equals 15 residues. CDR3 nucleotide sequence: TGTGCCAGCAGGAGAGGGGGGGTGGACACCGGGGAGCTGTCTTGG. Protein product: CASRRGGVDTGELSW.

This clonotype was detected ten times or more. This chain joins TRBV4-2 and TRBJ2-5, with D possibly TRBD2 on 6 matching bases. Germline CDR1 reads LGHNA; CDR2 reads YNFKEQ. The CDR3 contains 18 residues. Trimming removed 0 bases at V and 1 base at J, with 18 bases between. The CDR3 sequence is CASSQDRAGRSPQETQYF. The CDR3 region has the DNA TGTGCCAGCAGCCAAGACCGGGCGGGAAGATCCCCCCAAGAGACCCAGTACTTC.